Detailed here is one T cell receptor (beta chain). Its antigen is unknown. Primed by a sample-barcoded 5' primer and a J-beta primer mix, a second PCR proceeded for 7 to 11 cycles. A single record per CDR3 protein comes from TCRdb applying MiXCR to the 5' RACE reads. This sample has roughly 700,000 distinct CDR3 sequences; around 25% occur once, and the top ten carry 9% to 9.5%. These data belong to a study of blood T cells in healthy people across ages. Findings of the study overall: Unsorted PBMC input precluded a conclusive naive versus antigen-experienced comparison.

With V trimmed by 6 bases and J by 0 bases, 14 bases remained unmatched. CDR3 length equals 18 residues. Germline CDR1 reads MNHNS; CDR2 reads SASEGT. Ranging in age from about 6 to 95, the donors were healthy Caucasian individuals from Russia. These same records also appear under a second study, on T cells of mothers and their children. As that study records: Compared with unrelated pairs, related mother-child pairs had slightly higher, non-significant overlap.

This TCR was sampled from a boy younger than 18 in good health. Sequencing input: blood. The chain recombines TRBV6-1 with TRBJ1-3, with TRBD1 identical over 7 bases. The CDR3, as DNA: TGTGCCAGCAGAAACAGGGGCCAAGAAGGATCCTCTGGAAACACCATATATTTT. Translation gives CASRNRGQEGSSGNTIYF.